Following are 20 T cell receptor beta chains from one sample sequenced in a study of cytomegalovirus exposure and HLA in healthy donors. Researchers ran the PCR with 60 Vbeta and 13 Jbeta primers. Repertoires were generated with immunoSEQ multiplex PCR, while TCRdb's copy carries only in-frame clones and drops some. The sample yields around 60,000 clones, 70% to 80% seen once. Sequenced material: PBMCs. All receptors derive from a man in his forties or fifties in good health and CMV-seropositive.

The chain recombines TRBV6-1 with TRBJ2-1, with TRBD2 identical over 9 bases. Looked up from germline, CDR1 is MNHNS and CDR2 is SASEGT. The CDR3 has 13 residues. The V segment lost 8 bases and the J segment 7 bases; nucleotides outside the gene matches: 6. CDR3 DNA sequence: TGTGCCAGCGGATCCGCGGGGGGGAATGAGCAGTTCTTC. Translation: CASGSAGGNEQFF.

V and J are TRBV27 and TRBJ2-7; unclear D gene. The germline V gene has CDR1 MNHEY and CDR2 SMNVEV (reference sequence). V lost 8 bases and J 3 bases, leaving 5 bases between the germline ends. This CDR3 has 10 residues. CDR3 sequence (DNA): TGTGCCAGCTTCAGCTACGAGCAGTACTTC. It is translated as CASFSYEQYF.

V and J are TRBV4-1 and TRBJ1-4; D might be TRBD1 (6 bases). V was clipped by 6 bases and J by 7 bases, with 12 bases between them. CDR3 length: 13 amino acids. Germline CDR1 reads MGHRA; CDR2 reads YSYEKL. CDR3 DNA sequence: TGCGCCAGCAGAATGACAGGTGGTGAAAAACTGTTTTTT. The encoded protein is CASRMTGGEKLFF.

This clone was seen only once. The chain is built from TRBV9 and TRBJ2-5; D is possibly TRBD2 (5 bases). V lost 0 bases to trimming and J lost 9 bases, with 9 bases between them. The CDR3 is made up of 12 amino acids. Germline V gives CDR1 SGDLS, CDR2 YYNGEE. DNA of the CDR3: TGTGCCAGCAGCGTAGCTGAGGGTTCCCAGTACTTC. Translating gives CASSVAEGSQYF.

This clone was seen only a few times. V gene TRBV4-2 combines with J gene TRBJ1-5, with TRBD1 matching 7 bases. Germline trimming cut 0 bases from V and 3 bases from J; bases unmatched to any gene: 5. CDR3 length: 16 residues. From germline, CDR1 is LGHNA and CDR2 YNFKEQ. The CDR3 nucleotides read TGTGCCAGCAGCCAAGATAGGACAGGATACAATCAGCCCCAGCATTTT. This translates into CASSQDRTGYNQPQHF.

The table lists this clone with a few counts. The chain links TRBV27 to TRBJ2-5; the match to TRBD2 covers 10 bases. The assigned J gene may be wrong: the sequence end matches TRBJ2-7 better. Per germline, CDR1 MNHEY and CDR2 SMNVEV (reference sequence). This CDR3 has 15 amino acids. CDR3 amino acids: CASSPIAGGLYEQYF. The CDR3, as DNA: TGTGCCAGCAGTCCGATAGCGGGGGGCCTGTACGAGCAGTACTTC.

The CDR3 region is CASSFSRGKGTEAFF. For the CDR3, the DNA is TGTGCCAGCAGTTTTTCTAGGGGGAAGGGGACTGAAGCTTTCTTT. The chain combines TRBV27 with TRBJ1-1; weak D call: TRBD1 (6 bases). Trimming removed 3 bases at V and 5 bases at J, with 16 bases between. This CDR3 has 15 residues. Germline V gene sequence: CDR1 MNHEY, CDR2 SMNVEV (reference sequence).

The chain joins TRBV7-2 to TRBJ1-1; 12 bases map to TRBD1. With 2 bases clipped from V and 11 bases from J, the junction kept 15 bases outside the gene matches. Germline-derived CDR1 and CDR2 are SGHTA and FQGNSA. The CDR3 sequence is 17 residues long. The CDR3 spells CASSLWGTGGQPLNAFF. The CDR3 DNA reads TGTGCCAGCAGCTTATGGGGGACAGGGGGCCAACCCCTGAACGCTTTCTTT. Combining the CDR3 with reference TRBV7-2 and TRBJ1-1 gives the whole variable domain GAGVSQSPSNKVTEKGKDVELRCDPISGHTALYWYRQSLGQGLEFLIYFQGNSAPDKSGLPSDRFSAERTGGSVSTLTIQRTQQEDSAVYLCASSLWGTGGQPLNAFFGQGTRLTVV.

V gene TRBV6-1 combines with J gene TRBJ1-5; no clear D. The CDR3 extends over 14 amino acids. Trimming took off 3 bases at V and 7 bases at J, with 13 bases between the two ends. Germline assignment: CDR1 MNHNS and CDR2 SASEGT. Here the CDR3 DNA reads TGTGCCAGCAGTGACGAACGCTCGGGGCAGCCCCAGCATTTT. It specifies CASSDERSGQPQHF.

The gene calls are TRBV9 and TRBJ2-3; D is perhaps TRBD2 (6 bases). Trimming left V 2 bases short and J 0 bases short, with 10 bases between. The germline CDR1 and CDR2 sequences are SGDLS and YYNGEE. The CDR3 is made up of 15 amino acids. CDR3 sequence (DNA): TGTGCCAGCAGCGTCGACAGCGGGAGCACAGATACGCAGTATTTT. Protein product: CASSVDSGSTDTQYF.

V and J are TRBV7-9 and TRBJ2-5; D might be TRBD1 (6 bases). TRBJ2-7 explains the end of the DNA better; the J call may be wrong. Germline-derived CDR1 and CDR2 are SEHNR and FQNEAQ (reference sequence). The CDR3 is 14 residues long. DNA of the CDR3: TGTGCCAGCAGCTCCTGGACAGCTAACTACGAGCAGTACTTC. Protein sequence: CASSSWTANYEQYF.

As concerns this clone: This likely stems from a read error, as it lies one base from a far larger clone. The chain employs TRBV11-1 and TRBJ2-1; D not resolved. The CDR3 covers 17 residues. The germline V gene has CDR1 SGHAT and CDR2 FQDESV (reference sequence). Trimming took 5 bases from V and 3 from J, leaving 20 bases between them. The CDR3 sequence: CASSQDMIVLIYNEQFF. The CDR3 DNA sequence: TGTGCCAGCAGCCAAGATATGATCGTACTCATCTACAATGAGCAGTTCTTC.

The chain combines TRBV11-2 with TRBJ2-7; 8 bases map to TRBD1. Trimming took 4 bases from V and 2 from J; bases not matched to a gene: 1. The CDR3 is 13 residues long. Germline loops: CDR1 SGHAT, CDR2 FQNNGV. CDR3 sequence (DNA): TGTGCCAGCAGCTCAGGGGGCCCCTACGAGCAGTACTTC. Encoded protein: CASSSGGPYEQYF.

The chain joins TRBV5-4 to TRBJ1-2, with D perhaps TRBD1 (5 bases). V was cut by 0 bases and J by 4 bases, with 16 bases left in between. This CDR3 comprises 16 residues. Germline V gene sequence: CDR1 SGHNT, CDR2 YYREEE (reference sequence). The CDR3 DNA reads as TGTGCCAGCAGCTTGGCCCAGGGCCTAACGGGCTATGGCTACACCTTC. It is translated as CASSLAQGLTGYGYTF.

This clone was recorded only once. V is TRBV9 and J is TRBJ2-4; no clear D gene. V gave up 0 bases and J gave up 8 bases, with 15 bases separating them. Germline V gives CDR1 SGDLS, CDR2 YYNGEE. This CDR3 has 15 residues. In DNA form, the CDR3 reads TGTGCCAGCAGCGTAGGCGGATTACCGGCGGACATTCAGTACTTC. Amino acids: CASSVGGLPADIQYF.

V and J are TRBV28 and TRBJ1-2; 7 nucleotides agree with TRBD1. V lost 4 bases, J lost 4 bases, and 3 bases stayed unmatched. There are 13 residues in the CDR3. CDR1 and CDR2 from the germline V gene are MDHEN and SYDVKM. In DNA form, the CDR3 reads TGTGCCAGCAGTTCGACAGGGCGCTATGGCTACACCTTC. This translates into CASSSTGRYGYTF.

This clone occurred once. The chain joins TRBV2 to TRBJ1-5; TRBD1 matches 7 bases. Germline V CDR1 and CDR2: SNHLY, FYNNEI. V trimming: 5 bases; J trimming: 4 bases; junction bases outside the gene matches: 2. The CDR3 runs 13 residues. DNA for the CDR3: TGTGCCAGCAGTCCGACAGGGAATCAGCCCCAGCATTTT. The encoded protein is CASSPTGNQPQHF.

V and J are TRBV27 and TRBJ2-2; TRBD2 matches 13 bases. Germline V gives CDR1 MNHEY, CDR2 SMNVEV (reference sequence). The CDR3 has 16 residues. J lost 8 bases, V lost 6 bases, and 9 bases had no gene match. CDR3 nucleotides: TGTGCCAGCAGCCCTTGGACTAGCGGGAGTGTGGGGGAGCTGTTTTTT. Its protein is CASSPWTSGSVGELFF.

The rearrangement joins TRBV27 to TRBJ2-5; D possibly corresponds to TRBD1 (5 bases). The CDR3 spans 13 residues. CDR1 is MNHEY, CDR2 SMNVEV, per germline (reference sequence). The V and J ends lost 11 bases and 0 bases respectively, with 13 bases between them. The CDR3 nucleotides are TGTGCCGCCCCCAGGGCTAACCAAGAGACCCAGTACTTC. Its protein product is CAAPRANQETQYF.

The J gene is TRBJ2-3, the V gene TRBV4-2; D possibly corresponds to TRBD2 (7 bases). The CDR3 totals 17 residues. V lost 0 bases, J lost 6 bases, and 19 bases lay in between. Germline V gene data show CDR1 as LGHNA and CDR2 as YNFKEQ. The CDR3 is CASSQDTAGAGRDTQYF. The CDR3 DNA sequence: TGTGCCAGCAGCCAAGATACGGCGGGGGCGGGGAGGGATACGCAGTATTTT.